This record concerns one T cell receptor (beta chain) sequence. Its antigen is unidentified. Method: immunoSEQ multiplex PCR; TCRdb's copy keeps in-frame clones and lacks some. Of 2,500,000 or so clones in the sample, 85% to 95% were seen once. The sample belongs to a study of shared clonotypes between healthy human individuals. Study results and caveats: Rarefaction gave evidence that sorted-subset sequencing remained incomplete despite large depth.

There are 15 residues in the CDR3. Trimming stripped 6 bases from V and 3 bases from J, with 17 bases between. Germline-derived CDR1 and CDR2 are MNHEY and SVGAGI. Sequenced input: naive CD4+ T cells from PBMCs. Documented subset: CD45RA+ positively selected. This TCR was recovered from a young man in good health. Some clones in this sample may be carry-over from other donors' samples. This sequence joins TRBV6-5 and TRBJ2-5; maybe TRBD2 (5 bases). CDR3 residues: CASRPLVMREETQYF. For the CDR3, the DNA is TGTGCCAGCAGACCCCTCGTGATGCGGGAAGAGACCCAGTACTTC.